The following is a T cell receptor beta chain sequence with its context. The antigen is undetermined. Every isolated RNA sample was fully reverse transcribed, so sequencing captured expressed TCRB transcripts. The method was immunoSEQ multiplex PCR; TCRdb's version includes in-frame clones alone and lacks a portion of them. The sample lists around 160,000 clones; approximately 9% were seen once. CD45RO/CCR7/CD25/CD127/CD95/CD27 separated CD4+ naive, central memory, regulatory and stem cell-like memory cells by sorting. Trimming pared 4 bases from V and 2 bases from J, leaving 7 bases between. The CDR3 covers 13 residues. The germline CDR1 and CDR2 sequences are SGHNT and YYREEE (reference sequence). The data belong to a study of beta chain features in type 1 diabetes. Overall study findings and caveats: Among patients with Type 1 diabetes, TCRB CDR3s were moderately but significantly shorter in every one of the four CD4+ subsets. The naive, central memory and Treg TCRB repertoires looked more alike in patients than they did in healthy donors. Fewer junction insertions and more nucleotide deletions appeared in type 1 diabetes patients. The study left unresolved whether HLA type influences TCRB rearrangement.

The J gene is TRBJ2-1, the V gene TRBV5-4, with no clear D. The clonotype was recovered from a woman younger than 35 with type 1 diabetes. Sequenced input: central memory CD4+ T cells from blood. Here the CDR3 DNA reads TGTGCCAGCAGCACTATCACCTACAATGAGCAGTTCTTC. Translating it yields CASSTITYNEQFF.